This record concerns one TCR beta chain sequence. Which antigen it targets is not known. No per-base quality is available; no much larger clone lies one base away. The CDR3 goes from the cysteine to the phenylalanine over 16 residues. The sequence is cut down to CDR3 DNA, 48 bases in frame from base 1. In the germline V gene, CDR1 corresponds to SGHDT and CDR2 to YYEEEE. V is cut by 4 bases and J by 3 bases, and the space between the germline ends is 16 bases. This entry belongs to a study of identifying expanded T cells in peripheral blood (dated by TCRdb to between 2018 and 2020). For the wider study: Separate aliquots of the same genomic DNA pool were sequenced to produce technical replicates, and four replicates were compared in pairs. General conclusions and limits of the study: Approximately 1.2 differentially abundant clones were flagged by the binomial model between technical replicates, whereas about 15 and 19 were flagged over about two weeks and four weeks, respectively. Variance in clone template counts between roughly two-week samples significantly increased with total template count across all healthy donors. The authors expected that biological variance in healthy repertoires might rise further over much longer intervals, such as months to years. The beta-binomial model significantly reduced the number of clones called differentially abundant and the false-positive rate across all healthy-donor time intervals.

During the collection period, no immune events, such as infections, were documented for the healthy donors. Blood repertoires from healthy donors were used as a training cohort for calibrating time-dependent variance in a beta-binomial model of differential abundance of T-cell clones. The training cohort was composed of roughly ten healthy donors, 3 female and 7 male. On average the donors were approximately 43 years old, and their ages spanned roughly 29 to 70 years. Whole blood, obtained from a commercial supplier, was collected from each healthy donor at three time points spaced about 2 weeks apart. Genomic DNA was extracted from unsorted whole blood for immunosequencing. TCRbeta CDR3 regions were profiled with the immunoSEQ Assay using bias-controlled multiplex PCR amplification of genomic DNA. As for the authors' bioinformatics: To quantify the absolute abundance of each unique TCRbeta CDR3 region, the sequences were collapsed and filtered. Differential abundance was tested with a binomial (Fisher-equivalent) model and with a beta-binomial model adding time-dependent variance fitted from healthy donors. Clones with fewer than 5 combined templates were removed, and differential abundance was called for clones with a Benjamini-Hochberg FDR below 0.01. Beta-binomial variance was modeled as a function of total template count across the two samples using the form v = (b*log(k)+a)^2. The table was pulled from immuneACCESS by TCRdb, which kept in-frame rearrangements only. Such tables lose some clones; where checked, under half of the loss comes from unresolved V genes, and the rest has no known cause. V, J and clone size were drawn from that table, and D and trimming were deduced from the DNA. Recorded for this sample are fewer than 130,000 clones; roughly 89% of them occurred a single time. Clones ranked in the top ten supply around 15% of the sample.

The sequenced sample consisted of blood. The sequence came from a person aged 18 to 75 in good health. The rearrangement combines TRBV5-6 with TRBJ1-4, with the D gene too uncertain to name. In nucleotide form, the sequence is TGTGCCAGCAGCCGACCCCCGGGGAGATCTAATGAAAAACTGTTTTTT. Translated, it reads CASSRPPGRSNEKLFF.